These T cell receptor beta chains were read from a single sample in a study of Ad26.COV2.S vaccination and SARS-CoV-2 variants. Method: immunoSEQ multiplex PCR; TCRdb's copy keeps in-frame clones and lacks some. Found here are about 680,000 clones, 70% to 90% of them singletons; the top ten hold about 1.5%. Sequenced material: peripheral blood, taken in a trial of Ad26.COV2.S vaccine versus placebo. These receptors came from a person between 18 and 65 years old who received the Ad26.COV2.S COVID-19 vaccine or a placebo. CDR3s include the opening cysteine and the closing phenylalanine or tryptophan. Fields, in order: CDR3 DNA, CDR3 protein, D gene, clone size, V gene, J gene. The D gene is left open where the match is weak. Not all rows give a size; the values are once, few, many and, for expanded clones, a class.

DNA: TGCGCCAGCAGCTTCCGCGGGGGAAATGAGCAGTTCTTC
CDR3: CASSFRGGNEQFF
D: TRBD2
size: .
V: TRBV5-1
J: TRBJ2-1

DNA: TGTGCCAGCAGCCAAGGGGATTGGACTGAAGCTTTCTTT
CDR3: CASSQGDWTEAFF
D: .
size: .
V: TRBV4-2
J: TRBJ1-1

DNA: TGTGCCAGCAGTGAAGGTCCGGGGCTTTACTACGAGCAGTACTTC
CDR3: CASSEGPGLYYEQYF
D: .
size: .
V: TRBV6-1
J: TRBJ2-7

DNA: TGTGCCAGGACAGAGCCCACCGGGGAGCTGTTTTTT
CDR3: CARTEPTGELFF
D: .
size: .
V: TRBV30
J: TRBJ2-2

DNA: TGTGCCAGCAGTAAGACAGGGAACTATGGCTACACCTTC
CDR3: CASSKTGNYGYTF
D: TRBD1
size: .
V: TRBV6-6
J: TRBJ1-2

DNA: TGTGCCAGCTCACCACCCGGGGGGGTCGGCACAGATACGCAGTATTTT
CDR3: CASSPPGGVGTDTQYF
D: TRBD2
size: .
V: TRBV18
J: TRBJ2-3

DNA: TGTGCCACCAGTGAGGGACTAGCGGGGGGAGTTCAGTTCTTC
CDR3: CATSEGLAGGVQFF
D: TRBD2
size: .
V: TRBV24-1
J: TRBJ2-1

DNA: TGTGCCAGTAGTAACTCAGGGAGGACTGAAGCTTTCTTT
CDR3: CASSNSGRTEAFF
D: .
size: .
V: TRBV19
J: TRBJ1-1

DNA: TGTGCCAGCTCACCCCGACAGGGAGCTGAAACTGAAGCTTTCTTT
CDR3: CASSPRQGAETEAFF
D: TRBD1
size: .
V: TRBV18
J: TRBJ1-1

DNA: TGTGCCTGGAGACGCCTGACTAGCGGGAGAGGCCGCGTCGGTAATGAGCAGTTCTTC
CDR3: CAWRRLTSGRGRVGNEQFF
D: TRBD2
size: .
V: TRBV30
J: TRBJ2-1

DNA: TGTGCCAGCAGTCGCCGGGCAGGGGAGACCCAGTACTTC
CDR3: CASSRRAGETQYF
D: .
size: .
V: TRBV6-4
J: TRBJ2-5

DNA: TGTGCCAGCAGACCCTCTAGAGATGGAAACACCATATATTTT
CDR3: CASRPSRDGNTIYF
D: .
size: few
V: TRBV6-5
J: TRBJ1-3

DNA: TGTGCCAGCAGTTACTCGAAGGGGAGAGGAAACACCATATATTTT
CDR3: CASSYSKGRGNTIYF
D: .
size: .
V: TRBV6-6
J: TRBJ1-3

DNA: TGTGCCAGCAGCTTAGATCGGGCTAGAAGCTCCTACGAGCAGTACTTC
CDR3: CASSLDRARSSYEQYF
D: .
size: few
V: TRBV7-2
J: TRBJ2-7

DNA: TGTGCCAGCAGCTTGCAGAGGGAGAGAAGAAATGAGCAGTTCTTC
CDR3: CASSLQRERRNEQFF
D: .
size: once
V: TRBV5-6
J: TRBJ2-1

DNA: TGTGCCAGCAGCTTGTCCCGGACAGGGGCTGGCTACACCTTC
CDR3: CASSLSRTGAGYTF
D: TRBD1
size: .
V: TRBV5-6
J: TRBJ1-2

DNA: TGCGCCAGCAGCCGCCGACAGGGACAGGAAAAACTGTTTTTT
CDR3: CASSRRQGQEKLFF
D: TRBD1
size: .
V: TRBV5-1
J: TRBJ1-4

DNA: TGTGCCACCAGTGATCCAGGGGGCAGCTACTACAATGAGCAGTTCTTC
CDR3: CATSDPGGSYYNEQFF
D: TRBD1
size: .
V: TRBV24-1
J: TRBJ2-1

DNA: TGTGCCAGCTCAGCACGGCTAGCGGGGGTTCAAGAGACCCAGTACTTC
CDR3: CASSARLAGVQETQYF
D: TRBD2
size: .
V: TRBV18
J: TRBJ2-5

DNA: TGCAGCGTTGTGGCGGGGGGCTCAGATACGCAGTATTTT
CDR3: CSVVAGGSDTQYF
D: TRBD2
size: .
V: TRBV29-1
J: TRBJ2-3

DNA: TGTGCCAGCAGCTACTACACAGAAGCTTTCTTT
CDR3: CASSYYTEAFF
D: .
size: .
V: TRBV5-6
J: TRBJ1-1

DNA: TGTGCCAGTAGTAAACAGGGGGCGATCTATAATTCACCCCTCCACTTT
CDR3: CASSKQGAIYNSPLHF
D: TRBD1
size: .
V: TRBV19
J: TRBJ1-6

DNA: TGTGCCACCAGCAGAGATCTAGCGGGAGTAAGAGGCAATGAGCAGTTCTTC
CDR3: CATSRDLAGVRGNEQFF
D: TRBD2
size: .
V: TRBV15
J: TRBJ2-1

DNA: TGCGCCAGCAGCCTGATCCGGGACAGGGGGGACGAGCAGTACTTC
CDR3: CASSLIRDRGDEQYF
D: TRBD1
size: .
V: TRBV5-1
J: TRBJ2-7

DNA: TGTGCCAGCAGTTTAGAGACAGGGGATGGCTACACCTTC
CDR3: CASSLETGDGYTF
D: TRBD1
size: .
V: TRBV12-3/TRBV12-4
J: TRBJ1-2

DNA: TGTGCCAGTAGTATAGTCAGCGCTGGAAACACCATATATTTT
CDR3: CASSIVSAGNTIYF
D: .
size: .
V: TRBV19
J: TRBJ1-3

DNA: TGTGCCAGCAGCTTGGTGGCAGATACGCAGTATTTT
CDR3: CASSLVADTQYF
D: .
size: once
V: TRBV5-4
J: TRBJ2-3

DNA: TGTGCCAGCAGTACCGGGACAGGCGTCACCGGGGAGCTGTTTTTT
CDR3: CASSTGTGVTGELFF
D: TRBD1
size: .
V: TRBV27
J: TRBJ2-2

DNA: TGTGCCAGCAGCGTACGGACTTATAACACCGGGGAGCTGTTTTTT
CDR3: CASSVRTYNTGELFF
D: .
size: .
V: TRBV9
J: TRBJ2-2

DNA: TGTGCCATCTCTCTAGCCGCCTTCAATGAGCAGTTCTTC
CDR3: CAISLAAFNEQFF
D: .
size: .
V: TRBV10-3
J: TRBJ2-1

DNA: TGTGCCAGCAGCCAGGAGACACCCTCCTACAATGAGCAGTTCTTC
CDR3: CASSQETPSYNEQFF
D: .
size: .
V: TRBV3-1/TRBV3-2
J: TRBJ2-1

DNA: TGTGCCAGCAGCCCGCGACAGGGGGCCAATTCACCCCTCCACTTT
CDR3: CASSPRQGANSPLHF
D: TRBD1
size: .
V: TRBV7-9
J: TRBJ1-6

DNA: TGTGCCAGCAGCGTACACCTCCTGGACAGAATGGCCACAGATACGCAGTATTTT
CDR3: CASSVHLLDRMATDTQYF
D: .
size: .
V: TRBV9
J: TRBJ2-3

DNA: TGTGCCAGCAGCTTTACTAGCGGGGGGGCCATCAATGAGCAGTTCTTC
CDR3: CASSFTSGGAINEQFF
D: TRBD2
size: .
V: TRBV7-3
J: TRBJ2-1

DNA: TGTGCCAGCAGCCACCTAGCGGGGGGGTATGAGCAGTTCTTC
CDR3: CASSHLAGGYEQFF
D: TRBD2
size: .
V: TRBV3-1/TRBV3-2
J: TRBJ2-1

DNA: TGTGCCTGGGTAACAGGGGCTGGGGCCAACGTCCTGACTTTC
CDR3: CAWVTGAGANVLTF
D: TRBD1
size: once
V: TRBV30
J: TRBJ2-6

DNA: TGTGCCAGCAGCTCGAGACAGGGGGGGTCCTACAATGAGCAGTTCTTC
CDR3: CASSSRQGGSYNEQFF
D: TRBD1
size: .
V: TRBV7-9
J: TRBJ2-1

DNA: TGTGCCATCAGTGAGGGGGACAGGCGACAAACGGAGACCCAGTACTTC
CDR3: CAISEGDRRQTETQYF
D: TRBD1
size: .
V: TRBV10-3
J: TRBJ2-5

DNA: TGTGCCAGCAGCCAACTTATAGAAGGTAGCTCCTACAATGAGCAGTTCTTC
CDR3: CASSQLIEGSSYNEQFF
D: .
size: .
V: TRBV4-2
J: TRBJ2-1

DNA: TGTGCCAGCAGCCCATTTTCATTTGGGGACAATCAGCCCCAGCATTTT
CDR3: CASSPFSFGDNQPQHF
D: .
size: .
V: TRBV4-2
J: TRBJ1-5

DNA: TGTGCCAGCAGTGACTCGGCCGGGAGCTCCTACGAGCAGTACTTC
CDR3: CASSDSAGSSYEQYF
D: .
size: .
V: TRBV6-4
J: TRBJ2-7

DNA: TGCGCCAGCAGCTTGGAGGTGTACCGGGAACGCAATGAGCAGTTCTTC
CDR3: CASSLEVYRERNEQFF
D: .
size: .
V: TRBV5-1
J: TRBJ2-1